The 9 T cell receptor beta chains below come from one sample, sequenced in a study of T cell responses to AZD1222 COVID-19 vaccine (dated by TCRdb to the early 2020s). The sample's time point label, decoded: baseline before first vaccination. Library method: the immunoSEQ multiplex PCR assay. TCRdb limited this immuneACCESS table to in-frame rearrangements with V and J called. A share of clones is missing; checked studies link under half to unresolved V genes, and the rest is unexplained. The sample records 110,000 to 150,000 clones, around 88% of which are singletons. The top ten clonotypes cover roughly 3% of the sample. Source: peripheral blood, taken on day 0 of AZD1222 vaccination. All receptors come from an adult in good health.

The chain joins TRBV6-2 or TRBV6-3 to TRBJ2-1, with no clear D. Germline CDR1 is MNHEY and CDR2 is SVGEGT. The length of the CDR3 is 14 residues. Trimming took 3 bases from V and 6 from J, leaving 12 bases between them. CDR3 region: CASSYSLDRNEQFF. DNA of the CDR3: TGTGCCAGCAGTTATTCGCTAGACCGCAATGAGCAGTTCTTC.

V usage is TRBV6-1 and J usage is TRBJ2-7; 7 nucleotides match TRBD1. CDR1 is MNHNS, CDR2 SASEGT, per germline. This CDR3 is built from 14 residues. V lost 2 bases and J lost 4; bases outside the gene matches: 5. The CDR3 DNA reads as TGTGCCAGCAGTGAATCGGGCAGGGGGTACGAGCAGTACTTC. It yields the protein CASSESGRGYEQYF.

In this sample, this clone turned up a few times. V gene TRBV6-5 combines with J gene TRBJ1-1; D ambiguous. CDR1 is MNHEY, CDR2 SVGAGI, per germline. V lost 2 bases, J lost 4 bases, and 11 bases lay in between. CDR3 length equals 14 residues. The CDR3 DNA is TGTGCCAGCAGTTACGAGAGGACTTTCACTGAAGCTTTCTTT. This sequence encodes CASSYERTFTEAFF.

This chain joins TRBV15 and TRBJ1-4; D not certain. V was shortened by 8 bases and J by 8 bases, with 9 bases between the two germline ends. Germline V CDR1 and CDR2: LNHNV, YYDKDF (reference sequence). This CDR3 contains 11 residues. The CDR3: CATGSLEKLFF. CDR3 DNA sequence: TGTGCCACCGGTTCGTTGGAAAAACTGTTTTTT.

The chain has TRBV30 and TRBJ1-3; unclear D gene. Germline lookup yields CDR1 GTSNPN and CDR2 SVGIG (reference sequence). The V end was cut by 5 bases, the J end by 0 bases, with 11 bases between. The CDR3 runs 14 residues. The CDR3 region has the DNA TGTGCCTGGGGCGGGCCCTCCTCTGGAAACACCATATATTTT. This translates into CAWGGPSSGNTIYF.

CDR3: CASSRAGEITDTQYF. The CDR3 DNA reads TGCGCCAGCTCGAGAGCGGGAGAGATCACAGATACGCAGTATTTT. This chain joins TRBV5-1 and TRBJ2-3; TRBD2 agrees at 8 bases. The V segment lost 7 bases and the J segment 2 bases; nucleotides outside the gene matches: 9. Germline loops: CDR1 SGHRS, CDR2 YFSETQ. There are 15 residues in the CDR3.

The V gene is TRBV21-1, the J gene TRBJ2-1; the D call of TRBD2 is as the table states it, not checked on the DNA. TRBV21-1 is a pseudogene. This CDR3 region has 15 residues. The CDR3, as DNA: TGTGCCAGCAGGACCTTGACTGAAGTTGGCAATGAGCAGTTCTTC. This translates into CASRTLTEVGNEQFF.

The chain joins TRBV6-5 to TRBJ1-2; 7 nucleotides agree with TRBD1. The CDR3 is 15 amino acids. Per germline, CDR1 MNHEY and CDR2 SVGAGI. Losses at the gene ends were 7 bases for V and 0 bases for J; bases not matched to a gene: 8. The CDR3 sequence is CASNLGGQTNYGYTF. CDR3 coding DNA: TGTGCCAGCAACTTGGGGGGACAGACTAACTATGGCTACACCTTC.

V gene TRBV3-1 (or the pseudogene TRBV3-2) combines with J gene TRBJ1-3; the D gene is possibly TRBD1 (5 bases). V was cut by 4 bases and J by 5 bases, with 15 bases left in between. Germline V gives CDR1 LGHDT, CDR2 YNNKEL (reference sequence). The CDR3 is 15 residues long. Here the CDR3 DNA reads TGTGCCAGCAGCCTCGAAGCCGGGGGGAGAAACACCATATATTTT. It translates to CASSLEAGGRNTIYF.